The text below deals with one T cell receptor (beta chain). This clone's antigen is unknown. No much larger clone is present one base from it, and per-base qualities are unavailable. TCR CDR3 regions were amplified from genomic DNA by multiplex PCR using the deep immunoSEQ assay. Genomic DNA extracted from each cell subset was distributed evenly over all wells of several immunoSEQ 96-well plates, and each plate served as one replicate. Each replicate PCR for unsorted PBMC received roughly 0.3 ug genomic DNA, equal to around 30,000 T cell genomes. Ten immunoSEQ deep assay plates were used to sequence the unsorted PBMC genomic DNA. Purified libraries were measured with a Qubit 3.0 fluorometer, size-checked on a Bioanalyzer 2100, and measured again with the KAPA Library Quantification kit. A separate single-read 150-cycle Illumina NextSeq 550 flow cell was used to sequence each immunoSEQ 96-well plate. The study's own analysis went as follows. Because the immunoSEQ output held only junctional sequences and lacked quality scores, the filtering could not match the filtering applied to full-length reads. Sequences were annotated with PyIR, a Python wrapper for IgBLAST v1.9, using IMGT germline references to assign V/J genes and CDR3. Reads were removed for weak V/J assignments (E-value above 1e-6), missing CDR3, stop codons, out-of-frame junctions, or ambiguous translated residues. A V3J clonotype was defined by an identical inferred V gene, J gene, and CDR3 amino acid sequence. The percentage overlap between two repertoires was calculated by dividing the number of shared unique clonotypes by the size of the smaller repertoire. Three approaches were used to assess repertoire richness: RTK rarefaction, the Chao1 estimator, and Recon v2.1 estimates of unobserved clonotypes. As stored in TCRdb, this immuneACCESS dataset retains in-frame rearrangements with V and J assigned. A fraction of the clones does not appear; measured against another copy, unresolved V genes explain less than half of the discrepancy, and the remainder lacks a known reason. The D gene and trimming were derived from the DNA, and the V and J assignments and clone size from that table. Counted in this sample were around 500,000 clones; about 82% of them appeared once. The ten largest clones take up 10% to 15% of the sample.

The data are from a study of shared clonotypes between healthy human individuals (dated by TCRdb to 2019 to 2021). Concerning the study at large: A couple of women and three men aged 18 to 49 years were included in the cohort. To estimate repertoire size and how much clonotype sharing occurs between individuals, the study deeply sequenced the blood TCR repertoires of 5 or 6 healthy adults. Different laboratories and diverse techniques were used to prepare libraries and sequence TCR repertoires, to increase sequencing depth and limit assay-specific biases. Leukapheresis yielded between about 0.85 and 10 billion PBMCs per donor.

The donors were healthy, HIV-negative adults with no recently reported acute infections or vaccinations. All donors were Caucasian adults living in Nashville, Tennessee, USA. For unsorted samples, roughly 86 million PBMCs were counted and genomic DNA was extracted with the QIAamp DNA Blood Mini kit. After blood collection by leukapheresis, PBMCs were isolated using Ficoll-Histopaque density gradient centrifugation and then cryopreserved in the vapor phase of liquid nitrogen. The CDR3 runs 14 residues from the cysteine to the phenylalanine. Of the read, only the CDR3 DNA is kept; its 42 bases are in frame from base 1. At the junction V is shortened by 2 bases and J by 2 bases, with 9 bases in between. CDR1 and CDR2, looked up from the germline V gene, are LGHNT and FRNRAP. Results and caveats for the whole study, not just this receptor: Because the study included a small number of donors, the genetic and exposure-history diversity represented was limited. Sampling was restricted to blood, and TCR repertoires in tissues likely differ from the TCR repertoires found in blood. Based on pairwise subsampling, the degree of clonotype sharing among donors was expected to be affected by sequencing depth.

This clonotype was obtained from a woman aged 40-49 years in good health. Some clones in this sample may be carry-over from other donors' samples. Input material: PBMCs. Recombination linked TRBV12-5 to TRBJ2-5; tentative D gene TRBD2, with 6 bases matching. The DNA sequence is given as TGTGCTAGTGGTTTGTCGGGAGAGCAAGAGACCCAGTACTTC. This encodes CASGLSGEQETQYF.